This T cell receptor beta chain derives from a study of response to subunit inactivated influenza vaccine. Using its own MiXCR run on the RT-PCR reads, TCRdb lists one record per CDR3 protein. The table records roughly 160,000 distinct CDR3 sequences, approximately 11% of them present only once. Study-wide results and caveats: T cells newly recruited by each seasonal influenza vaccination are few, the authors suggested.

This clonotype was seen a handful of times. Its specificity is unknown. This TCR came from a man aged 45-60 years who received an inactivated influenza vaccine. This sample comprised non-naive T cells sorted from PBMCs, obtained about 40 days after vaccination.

The CDR3 loop reads CASSRPGTGIPVSGANVLTF. The CDR3 nucleotides are TGTGCCAGCAGCCGTCCCGGGACAGGAATTCCCGTCTCTGGGGCCAACGTCCTGACTTTC. This rearrangement joins TRBV5-6 to TRBJ2-6; 8 bases map to TRBD1. This CDR3 is built from 20 residues. Germline values: CDR1 SGHDT, CDR2 YYEEEE. V trimming: 4 bases; J trimming: 0 bases; junction bases outside the gene matches: 15.